This TCR beta chain was identified during a study of molecular identifiers for immune sequencing clone quantification. TCRdb ran MiXCR on the PCR reads and lists one entry per CDR3 protein. The profile shows under 800,000 distinct CDR3 sequences, 25% of them singletons. There are a few counts of this clonotype. The CDR3 covers 13 residues. Germline V gene lookup returns CDR1 MGHRA and CDR2 YSYEKL. V was trimmed by 0 bases and J by 7 bases, leaving 7 bases between them. When naive CD8 T cells were sorted, they were gated as CD8+CD4-CCR7+CD45RA+. The receptor comes from a human donor in good health. Some libraries in this study had Jurkat cell RNA spiked in. The sample consisted of naive CD8+ T cells from blood, with Jurkat cell RNA spiked in. Subset specified: FACS-sorted CD8+CD4-CCR7+CD45RA+ naive T cells. V is TRBV4-1 and J is TRBJ1-5, with D unclear. This CDR3 is CASSQDHEQPQHF. The CDR3 coding sequence is TGCGCCAGCAGCCAAGATCATGAACAGCCCCAGCATTTT.